The next 26 T cell receptor beta chains were all read from a single sample in a study of blood T cell repertoires in COVID-19. Here immunoSEQ multiplex PCR was the method, and the copy in TCRdb shows in-frame clones only, minus some. Of 150,000 to 200,000 clones detected, roughly 87% appear once; the ten largest clones hold 0.95% to 1.5%. The sample consisted of PBMCs or T cells enriched from blood (not recorded which). The receptors derive from a human donor with acute COVID-19. The donor label of this sample is uncertain.

V is TRBV2 and J is TRBJ1-4; D gene ambiguous. The ends were cut back, 9 bases at V and 8 bases at J, with 13 bases in the middle. Germline-derived CDR1 and CDR2 are SNHLY and FYNNEI. The CDR3 is 12 residues long. The CDR3 is CASRRDAEKLFF. CDR3 bases: TGTGCCAGTAGGAGGGATGCAGAAAAACTGTTTTTT.

The chain recombines TRBV6-6 with TRBJ1-2, with D hard to call. Trimming took 5 bases from V and 5 from J, leaving 6 bases between them. The length of the CDR3 is 11 residues. Germline V gene sequence: CDR1 MNHNY, CDR2 SVGAGI (reference sequence). This CDR3 is CASSNLYGYTF. CDR3 sequence (DNA): TGTGCCAGCAGTAATCTATATGGCTACACCTTC.

The rearrangement uses TRBV3-1 (or the pseudogene TRBV3-2) and TRBJ1-1; 8 bases map to TRBD1. Germline loops: CDR1 LGHDT, CDR2 YNNKEL (reference sequence). The J segment lost 10 bases and the V segment lost 5 bases, leaving 9 bases of the junction unmatched. The CDR3 runs to 13 residues. CDR3 coding DNA: TGTGCCAGCAGCTACCCAGGGGGCCAGTCAGCTTTCTTT. Translated, it gives CASSYPGGQSAFF.

V and J are TRBV18 and TRBJ1-1, with 10 bases fitting TRBD1. The CDR3 loop spans 17 amino acids. After removal of 3 bases from V and 6 bases from J, the junction contained 13 bases not matched to a gene. Germline-derived CDR1 and CDR2 are KGHSH and LQKENI. CDR3 region: CASSPIGTGEGKAEAFF. In nucleotides, the CDR3 is TGTGCCAGCTCACCTATCGGGACAGGGGAGGGGAAGGCTGAAGCTTTCTTT.

The chain uses TRBV9 and TRBJ2-7, with 11 bases that match TRBD2. Germline V gene data show CDR1 as SGDLS and CDR2 as YYNGEE. The V and J ends lost 0 bases and 3 bases, in that order; junction bases with no gene match: 5. There are 16 residues in the CDR3. The CDR3 loop reads CASSVGPSGGIYEQYF. CDR3 sequence (DNA): TGTGCCAGCAGCGTAGGTCCTAGCGGGGGGATCTACGAGCAGTACTTC.

This clone came up a few times. The chain has TRBV6-4 and TRBJ2-3; D might be TRBD1 (5 bases). Germline CDR1 MRHNA, CDR2 SNTAGT. The CDR3 has 15 residues. The V gene lost 0 bases and the J gene lost 1 base, with 8 bases spanning the gap. The CDR3 sequence: CASSDSQGGTDTQYF. The DNA for the CDR3 is TGTGCCAGCAGTGACTCCCAGGGTGGCACAGATACGCAGTATTTT.

The V gene is TRBV3-1 (or the pseudogene TRBV3-2), the J gene TRBJ2-7; 7 positions match TRBD1. Germline-derived CDR1 and CDR2 are LGHDT and YNNKEL (reference sequence). The CDR3 sequence is 13 residues long. The V segment lost 2 bases and the J segment 5 bases; nucleotides outside the gene matches: 3. Written as DNA, the CDR3 is TGTGCCAGCAGCCAATCAGGGGGACACGAGCAGTACTTC. This codes for CASSQSGGHEQYF.

This chain connects TRBV19 to TRBJ2-1; tentatively, D is TRBD2 (5 bases). Germline V gene sequence: CDR1 LNHDA, CDR2 SQIVND (reference sequence). This CDR3 contains 15 residues. V lost 8 bases to trimming and J lost 0 bases, with 14 bases between them. CDR3 bases: TGTGCCAGTTCCCAACGGGGTGCCTCCTACAATGAGCAGTTCTTC. Protein sequence: CASSQRGASYNEQFF.

V gene TRBV5-1 combines with J gene TRBJ1-4, with D possibly TRBD1 on 6 matching bases. The end of the DNA fits TRBJ2-2 better, so the J call may be wrong. This CDR3 comprises 12 residues. CDR1 is SGHRS, CDR2 YFSETQ, per germline. CDR3 in DNA: TGCGCCAGCAGCTTGGCGGGACAGGAGCTGTTTTTT. Protein sequence: CASSLAGQELFF.

This chain uses TRBV12-3 or TRBV12-4 with TRBJ2-1; the match to TRBD1 covers 9 bases. Trimming at V came to 7 bases and at J to 10 bases, leaving 8 bases not matched to a gene. The CDR3 has 13 amino acids. Written as DNA, the CDR3 is TGTGCCAGCATCCCCGGGACAGGGTCCGAGCAGTTCTTC. This sequence encodes CASIPGTGSEQFF.

The CDR3 reads CAWSAVDFGYTF. As DNA, the CDR3 is TGTGCCTGGAGTGCGGTAGACTTCGGCTACACCTTC. The gene calls are TRBV30 and TRBJ1-2; D call uncertain. This CDR3 region has 12 residues. Germline CDR1 GTSNPN, CDR2 SVGIG (reference sequence). V lost 1 base, J lost 8 bases, and 11 bases lay in between.

The rearrangement uses TRBV30 and TRBJ1-1, with 9 bases that match TRBD1. The CDR3 spans 14 residues. From germline, CDR1 is GTSNPN and CDR2 SVGIG (reference sequence). The V segment lost 2 bases and the J segment 6 bases; nucleotides outside the gene matches: 7. In DNA form, the CDR3 reads TGTGCCTGGAGTCCGGGACAGGGTAAGGCTGAAGCTTTCTTT. Encoded protein: CAWSPGQGKAEAFF.

V is TRBV12-3 or TRBV12-4 and J is TRBJ2-7, with D hard to call. This CDR3 is built from 11 residues. Deletions cut 6 bases from V and 3 bases from J, with 6 bases between. CDR3 in DNA: TGTGCCAGCAGCCGTCTCTACGAGCAGTACTTC. This gives the protein CASSRLYEQYF.

The rearrangement links TRBV7-2 to TRBJ1-6; a possible D gene is TRBD1 (5 bases). Trimming removed 1 base from V and 0 bases from J, with 10 bases in between. Germline CDR1 SGHTA, CDR2 FQGNSA. The CDR3 covers 17 residues. DNA of the CDR3: TGTGCCAGCAGCTTAGGAAGTAGGGGCTCCTATAATTCACCCCTCCACTTT. As protein: CASSLGSRGSYNSPLHF. Combining the CDR3 with reference TRBV7-2 and TRBJ1-6 gives the whole variable domain GAGVSQSPSNKVTEKGKDVELRCDPISGHTALYWYRQSLGQGLEFLIYFQGNSAPDKSGLPSDRFSAERTGGSVSTLTIQRTQQEDSAVYLCASSLGSRGSYNSPLHFGNGTRLTVT.

The rearrangement links TRBV19 to TRBJ1-1; 9 positions agree with TRBD1. The J segment lost 5 bases and the V segment lost 3 bases, leaving 13 bases of the junction unmatched. The CDR3 has 17 amino acids. The germline V gene has CDR1 LNHDA and CDR2 SQIVND (reference sequence). This CDR3 is CASSIILQGAQGTEAFF. The CDR3 DNA is TGTGCCAGTAGTATCATCTTACAGGGGGCGCAAGGGACTGAAGCTTTCTTT.

This clone appeared a single time. The rearrangement joins TRBV21-1 to TRBJ2-1; the table assigns TRBD1, which was not confirmed against the DNA. TRBV21-1 is tagged as a pseudogene. This CDR3 spans 18 amino acids. The CDR3 DNA follows: TGTGCCAGCAGCAAAAGCGTGGGGCGGCCAGGGGCGTCTAATGAGCAGTTCTTC. This codes for CASSKSVGRPGASNEQFF.

V gene TRBV7-2 combines with J gene TRBJ2-1; 15 bases fit TRBD2. The germline V gene encodes CDR1 SGHTA and CDR2 FQGNSA. The CDR3 length is 16 residues. The junction had 6 bases not matched to a gene; V was cut back by 5 bases and J by 7 bases. The CDR3 sequence is CASSRTSGGAWNEQFF. CDR3 sequence (DNA): TGTGCCAGCAGCCGGACTAGCGGGGGGGCCTGGAATGAGCAGTTCTTC.

The chain combines TRBV7-9 with TRBJ2-2; D gene uncertain. The CDR3 length is 13 residues. Per the germline V gene, CDR1 is SEHNR and CDR2 is FQNEAQ (reference sequence). The V gene lost 2 bases and the J gene lost 12 bases, with 13 bases spanning the gap. The CDR3 loop is CASSLIGLEQLFF. The CDR3 nucleotides are TGTGCCAGCAGCTTAATAGGCCTAGAACAGCTGTTTTTT.

This clone was recorded only once. The chain recombines TRBV11-2 with TRBJ2-1; a possible D gene is TRBD2 (6 bases). The V end was cut by 4 bases, the J end by 4 bases, with 11 bases between. This CDR3 is built from 14 residues. The germline CDR1 and CDR2 sequences are SGHAT and FQNNGV. The chain's CDR3 is CASSSLGGYNEQFF. In nucleotides, the CDR3 is TGTGCCAGCAGCTCCCTTGGGGGGTACAATGAGCAGTTCTTC.

The chain carries TRBV5-1 and TRBJ1-1; D possibly corresponds to TRBD1 (6 bases). Germline V CDR1 and CDR2: SGHRS, YFSETQ. The length of the CDR3 is 14 residues. Between the trimmed V and J ends, which lost 5 bases and 1 base, there was a span of 12 bases. CDR3 nucleotide sequence: TGCGCCAGCAGAAAGGGGGGGAAGAACACTGAAGCTTTCTTT. It is translated as CASRKGGKNTEAFF. Using reference TRBV5-1 and TRBJ1-1 for the parts outside the CDR3, the full variable domain is KAGVTQTPRYLIKTRGQQVTLSCSPISGHRSVSWYQQTPGQGLQFLFEYFSETQRNKGNFPGRFSGRQFSNSRSEMNVSTLELGDSALYLCASRKGGKNTEAFFGQGTRLTVV.

This chain joins TRBV27 and TRBJ2-6; 9 bases align to TRBD1. V lost 5 bases and J lost 1; bases outside the gene matches: 3. The CDR3 totals 16 residues. Germline CDR1 and CDR2: MNHEY and SMNVEV (reference sequence). CDR3 protein: CASSPDRGSGANVLTF. CDR3 in DNA: TGTGCCAGCAGTCCGGACAGGGGATCTGGGGCCAACGTCCTGACTTTC.

This chain links TRBV9 with TRBJ2-3; D unclear. V lost 1 base to trimming and J lost 6 bases, with 6 bases between them. Germline CDR1 SGDLS, CDR2 YYNGEE. The CDR3 extends over 12 amino acids. DNA of the CDR3: TGTGCCAGCAGCGTACCCTCGGATACGCAGTATTTT. Its protein is CASSVPSDTQYF.

The CDR3 loop reads CATTRSGTSADTQYF. The CDR3 region has the DNA TGTGCCACCACCCGTTCCGGGACTAGCGCAGATACGCAGTATTTT. The chain links TRBV15 to TRBJ2-3; TRBD2 matches at 10 bases. The CDR3 has 15 residues. V lost 7 bases, J lost 4 bases, and 8 bases stayed unmatched. Germline V gene sequence: CDR1 LNHNV, CDR2 YYDKDF (reference sequence).

This chain connects TRBV7-2 to TRBJ1-2; 7 positions match TRBD1. Per the germline V gene, CDR1 is SGHTA and CDR2 is FQGNSA. The length of the CDR3 is 13 residues. The ends lost 3 bases at V and 5 bases at J; junction bases unmatched: 3. CDR3 coding DNA: TGTGCCAGCAGCTTGGGACAGCAATATGGCTACACCTTC. Its protein product is CASSLGQQYGYTF. Full variable domain (rest looked up from reference TRBV7-2 and TRBJ1-2): GAGVSQSPSNKVTEKGKDVELRCDPISGHTALYWYRQSLGQGLEFLIYFQGNSAPDKSGLPSDRFSAERTGGSVSTLTIQRTQQEDSAVYLCASSLGQQYGYTFGSGTRLTVV.

This chain connects TRBV3-1 (or the pseudogene TRBV3-2) to TRBJ2-1, with 10 bases matching TRBD2. This CDR3 comprises 13 residues. Germline CDR1 is LGHDT and CDR2 is YNNKEL (reference sequence). V lost 0 bases to trimming and J lost 13 bases; unmatched junction nucleotides: 3. CDR3 region: CASSQDPSGGQFF. CDR3 bases: TGTGCCAGCAGCCAAGATCCTAGCGGGGGCCAGTTCTTC.

The V and J genes are TRBV10-3 and TRBJ2-7; TRBD1 might be the D (7 bases). This CDR3 has 13 amino acids. V was pared by 3 bases and J by 2 bases, with 8 bases between. Germline V gene sequence: CDR1 ENHRY, CDR2 SYGVKD. CDR3 DNA: TGTGCCATCAGTGACAGGGGGGCCTACGAGCAGTACTTC. Its protein is CAISDRGAYEQYF.